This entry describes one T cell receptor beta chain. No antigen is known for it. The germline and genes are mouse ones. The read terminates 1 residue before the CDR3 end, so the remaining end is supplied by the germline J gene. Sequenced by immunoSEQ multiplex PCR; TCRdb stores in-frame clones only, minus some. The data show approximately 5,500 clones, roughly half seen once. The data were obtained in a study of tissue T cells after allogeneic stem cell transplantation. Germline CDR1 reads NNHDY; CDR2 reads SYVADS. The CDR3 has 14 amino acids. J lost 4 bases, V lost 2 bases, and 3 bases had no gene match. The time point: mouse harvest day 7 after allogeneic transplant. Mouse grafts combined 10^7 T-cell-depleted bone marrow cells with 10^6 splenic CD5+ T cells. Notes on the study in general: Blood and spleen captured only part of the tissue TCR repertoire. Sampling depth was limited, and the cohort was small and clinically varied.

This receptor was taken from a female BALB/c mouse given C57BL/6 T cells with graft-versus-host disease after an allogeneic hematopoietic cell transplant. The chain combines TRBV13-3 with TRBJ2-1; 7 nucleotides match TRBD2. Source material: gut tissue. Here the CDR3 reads CASSELGDYAEQFF. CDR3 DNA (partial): TGTGCCAGCAGTGAGCTGGGGGATTATGCTGAGCAGTTC.